What follows describes a single TCR beta chain. Its antigen is currently unknown. Quantitative 5'-RACE with molecular barcodes generated TCR beta libraries. MiXCR, applied by TCRdb to the 5' RACE reads, yields one record per CDR3 protein. This sample has 400,000 to 450,000 distinct CDR3 sequences, with roughly 18% found just once. This sample is drawn from a study of CD8 T cells in ankylosing spondylitis. Points from the study as a whole: Within ankylosing spondylitis blood, a TCR beta motif made up of eight highly homologous variants appeared to be characteristic. Some of these motif variants have turned up before, in reports on reactive arthritis synovial fluid and blood. The disease-linked clones had a CD8+ phenotype and low blood frequencies. Enrichment of disease-linked clones was reportedly significant in matched ankylosing spondylitis synovial fluid.

Sequenced input: blood, either unsorted or a sorted T cell fraction (not recorded which). The sequence derives from a male donor with ankylosing spondylitis.

The CDR3 sequence: CASVKAGGPWLSYEQYF. The CDR3 DNA follows: TGTGCCAGCGTCAAAGCGGGGGGGCCGTGGTTATCCTACGAGCAGTACTTC. The genes are TRBV27 and TRBJ2-7, with 10 bases that match TRBD2. Germline lookup yields CDR1 MNHEY and CDR2 SMNVEV (reference sequence). With V trimmed by 8 bases and J by 1 base, 14 bases remained unmatched. There are 17 residues in the CDR3.